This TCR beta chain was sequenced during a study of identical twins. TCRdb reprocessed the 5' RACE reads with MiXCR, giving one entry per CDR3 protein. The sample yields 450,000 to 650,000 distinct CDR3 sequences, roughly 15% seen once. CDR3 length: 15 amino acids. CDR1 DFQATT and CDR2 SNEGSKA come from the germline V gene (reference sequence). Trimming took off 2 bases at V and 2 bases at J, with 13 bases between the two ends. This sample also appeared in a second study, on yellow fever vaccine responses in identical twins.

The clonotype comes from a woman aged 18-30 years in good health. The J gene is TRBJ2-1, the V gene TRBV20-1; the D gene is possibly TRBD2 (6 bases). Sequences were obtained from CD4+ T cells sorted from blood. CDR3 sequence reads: CSARLPGLPYNEQFF. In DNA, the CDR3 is TGCAGTGCTAGATTACCGGGACTCCCCTACAATGAGCAGTTCTTC.